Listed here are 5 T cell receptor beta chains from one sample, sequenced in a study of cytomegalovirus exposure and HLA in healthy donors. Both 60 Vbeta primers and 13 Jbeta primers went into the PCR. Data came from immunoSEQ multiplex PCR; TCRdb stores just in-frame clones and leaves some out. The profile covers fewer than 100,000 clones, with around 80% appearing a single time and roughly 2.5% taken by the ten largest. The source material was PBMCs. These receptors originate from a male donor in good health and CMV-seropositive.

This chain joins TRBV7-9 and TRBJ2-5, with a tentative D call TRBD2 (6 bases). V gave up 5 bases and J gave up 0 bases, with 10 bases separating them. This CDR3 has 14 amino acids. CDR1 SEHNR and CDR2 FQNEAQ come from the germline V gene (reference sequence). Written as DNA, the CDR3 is TGTGCCAGCAGCCGCTCTAGCGACCAAGAGACCCAGTACTTC. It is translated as CASSRSSDQETQYF.

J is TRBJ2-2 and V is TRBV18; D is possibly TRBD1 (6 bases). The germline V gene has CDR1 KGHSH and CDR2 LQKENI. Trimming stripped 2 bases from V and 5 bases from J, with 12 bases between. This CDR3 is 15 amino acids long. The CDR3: CASSPTWTETGELFF. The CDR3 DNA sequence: TGTGCCAGCTCACCAACGTGGACAGAGACCGGGGAGCTGTTTTTT.

The CDR3 is CANVRGTTEAFF. The CDR3 nucleotides are TGTGCCAACGTCAGGGGGACCACTGAAGCTTTCTTT. The chain is built from TRBV2 and TRBJ1-1; TRBD1 aligns across 7 bases. The CDR3 sequence is 12 residues long. Germline trimming cut 10 bases from V and 4 bases from J; bases unmatched to any gene: 6. Germline V CDR1 and CDR2: SNHLY, FYNNEI.

The DNA of the CDR3 is TGTGCCAGCACTCCTGCAGGGGGGTCGACTGAAGCTTTCTTT. It is translated as CASTPAGGSTEAFF. The J gene is TRBJ1-1, the V gene TRBV28, with 7 bases aligning to TRBD1. Trimming took 7 bases from V and 5 from J; bases not matched to a gene: 10. The CDR3 runs to 14 residues. The germline gives CDR1 MDHEN, CDR2 SYDVKM.

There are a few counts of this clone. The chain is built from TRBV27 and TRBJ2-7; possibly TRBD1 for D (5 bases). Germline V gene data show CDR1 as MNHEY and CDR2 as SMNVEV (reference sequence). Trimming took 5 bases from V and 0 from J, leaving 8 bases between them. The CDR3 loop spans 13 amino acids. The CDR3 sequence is CASSLQGSYEQYF. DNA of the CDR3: TGTGCCAGCAGTCTCCAGGGCTCCTACGAGCAGTACTTC.